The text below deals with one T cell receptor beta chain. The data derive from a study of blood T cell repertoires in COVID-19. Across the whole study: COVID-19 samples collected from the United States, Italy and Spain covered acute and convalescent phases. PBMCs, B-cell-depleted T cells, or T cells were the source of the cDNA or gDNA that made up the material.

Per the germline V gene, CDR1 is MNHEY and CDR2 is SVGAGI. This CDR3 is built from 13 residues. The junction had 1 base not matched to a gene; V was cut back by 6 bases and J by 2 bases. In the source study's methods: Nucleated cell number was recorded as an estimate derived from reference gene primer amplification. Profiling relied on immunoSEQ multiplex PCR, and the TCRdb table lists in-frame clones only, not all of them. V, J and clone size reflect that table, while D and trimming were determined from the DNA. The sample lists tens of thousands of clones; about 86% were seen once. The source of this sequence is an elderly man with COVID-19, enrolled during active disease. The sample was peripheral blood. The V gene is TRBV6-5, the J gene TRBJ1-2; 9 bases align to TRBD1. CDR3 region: CASSDRGNYGYTF. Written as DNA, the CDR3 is TGTGCCAGCAGCGACAGGGGGAACTATGGCTACACCTTC.